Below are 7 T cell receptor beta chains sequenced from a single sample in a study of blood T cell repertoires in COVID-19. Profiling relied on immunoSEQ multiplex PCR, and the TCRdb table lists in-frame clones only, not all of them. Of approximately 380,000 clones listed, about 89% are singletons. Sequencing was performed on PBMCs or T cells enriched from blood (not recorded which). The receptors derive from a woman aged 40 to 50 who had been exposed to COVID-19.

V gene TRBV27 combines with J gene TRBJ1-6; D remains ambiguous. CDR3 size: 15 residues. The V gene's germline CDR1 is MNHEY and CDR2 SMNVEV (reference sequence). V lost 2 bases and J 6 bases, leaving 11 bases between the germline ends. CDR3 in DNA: TGTGCCAGCAGTTTACTCCGAGGAACTAATTCACCCCTCCACTTT. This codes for CASSLLRGTNSPLHF.

CDR3 protein: CASSTGSTDTQYF. The CDR3 region has the DNA TGCGCCAGCAGCACCGGGAGCACAGATACGCAGTATTTT. This chain uses TRBV5-1 with TRBJ2-3; D ambiguous. Germline V gives CDR1 SGHRS, CDR2 YFSETQ. CDR3 length equals 13 residues. Trimming cost V 4 bases and J 0 bases, with 6 bases left between them.

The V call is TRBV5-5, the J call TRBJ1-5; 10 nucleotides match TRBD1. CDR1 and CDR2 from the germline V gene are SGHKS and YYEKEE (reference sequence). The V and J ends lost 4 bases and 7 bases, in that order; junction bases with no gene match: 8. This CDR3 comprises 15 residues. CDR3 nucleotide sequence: TGTGCCAGCAGCCCGTGGACAGGGGGTGGGCAGCCCCAGCATTTT. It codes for CASSPWTGGGQPQHF.

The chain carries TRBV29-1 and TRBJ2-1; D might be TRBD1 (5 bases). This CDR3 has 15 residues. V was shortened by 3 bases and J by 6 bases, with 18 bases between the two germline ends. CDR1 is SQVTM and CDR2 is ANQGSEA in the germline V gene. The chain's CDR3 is CSVDQDSRGSNEQFF. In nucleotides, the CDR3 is TGCAGCGTTGATCAAGACTCTAGGGGTTCCAATGAGCAGTTCTTC.

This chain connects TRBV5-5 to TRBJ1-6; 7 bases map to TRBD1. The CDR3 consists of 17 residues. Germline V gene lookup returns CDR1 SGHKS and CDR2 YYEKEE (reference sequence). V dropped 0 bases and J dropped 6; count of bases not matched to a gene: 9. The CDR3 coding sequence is TGTGCCAGCAGCTTGGTTCCCTCGGGACAGTTTAATTCACCCCTCCACTTT. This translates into CASSLVPSGQFNSPLHF.

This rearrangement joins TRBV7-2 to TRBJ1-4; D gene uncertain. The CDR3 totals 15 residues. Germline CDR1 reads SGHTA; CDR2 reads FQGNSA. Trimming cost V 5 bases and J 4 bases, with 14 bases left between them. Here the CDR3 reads CASSPRSRHNEKLFF. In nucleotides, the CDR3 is TGTGCCAGCAGCCCCCGGAGTCGGCATAATGAAAAACTGTTTTTT.

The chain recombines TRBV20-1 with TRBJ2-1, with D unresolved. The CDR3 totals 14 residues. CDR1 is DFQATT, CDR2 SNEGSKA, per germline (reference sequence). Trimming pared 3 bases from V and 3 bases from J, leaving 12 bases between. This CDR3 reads CSASLQQLYNEQFF. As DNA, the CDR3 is TGCAGTGCTAGTCTACAGCAACTCTACAATGAGCAGTTCTTC.